The T cell receptor beta chain under discussion was sequenced for a study of early T cells in non-severe SARS-CoV-2 infection. The wider study: Sequenced bulk RNA came from whole blood that was unsorted, and chains were unpaired. Study-level points and caveats: Sequences matched to VDJdb favored anti-spike CD8 responses, while private and CD4 specificities were missed.

The sample holds a few counts of this clonotype. Its target is not known. Unique molecular identifiers tagged individual cDNA molecules. Each CDR3 protein gets one entry after TCRdb re-called the 5' RACE reads with MiXCR. The sample holds roughly 63,000 distinct CDR3 sequences; under 15% are singletons and the top ten take over 3%. CDR3 length: 13 amino acids. The V end was cut by 6 bases, the J end by 1 base, with 12 bases between. Germline CDR1 reads SQVTM; CDR2 reads ANQGSEA. The sequence derives from an adult who was a healthcare worker with PCR-confirmed SARS-CoV-2 infection or an uninfected control (not recorded which). This rearrangement joins TRBV29-1 to TRBJ2-5; D perhaps matches TRBD1 (6 bases). Specimen: whole blood. Here the CDR3 reads CSVARGSQETQYF. CDR3 nucleotide sequence: TGCAGCGTCGCCAGGGGCAGCCAAGAGACCCAGTACTTC.